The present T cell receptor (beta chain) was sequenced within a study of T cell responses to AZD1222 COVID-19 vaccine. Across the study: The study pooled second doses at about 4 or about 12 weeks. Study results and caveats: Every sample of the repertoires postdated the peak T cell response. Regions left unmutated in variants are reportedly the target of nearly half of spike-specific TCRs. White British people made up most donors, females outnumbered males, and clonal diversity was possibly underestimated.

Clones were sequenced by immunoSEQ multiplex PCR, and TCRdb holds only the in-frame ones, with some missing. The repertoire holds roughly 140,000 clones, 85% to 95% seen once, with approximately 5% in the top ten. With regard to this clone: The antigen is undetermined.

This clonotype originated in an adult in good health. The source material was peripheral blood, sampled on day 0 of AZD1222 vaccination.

Written as DNA, the CDR3 is TGTGCCAGCAGTTTCCGGGACAGGGGCTCTGGAAACACCATATATTTT. This encodes CASSFRDRGSGNTIYF. The chain employs TRBV6-6 and TRBJ1-3, with 10 bases fitting TRBD1. The CDR3 length is 16 residues. The V segment lost 4 bases and the J segment 0 bases; nucleotides outside the gene matches: 3. Germline loops: CDR1 MNHNY, CDR2 SVGAGI (reference sequence).